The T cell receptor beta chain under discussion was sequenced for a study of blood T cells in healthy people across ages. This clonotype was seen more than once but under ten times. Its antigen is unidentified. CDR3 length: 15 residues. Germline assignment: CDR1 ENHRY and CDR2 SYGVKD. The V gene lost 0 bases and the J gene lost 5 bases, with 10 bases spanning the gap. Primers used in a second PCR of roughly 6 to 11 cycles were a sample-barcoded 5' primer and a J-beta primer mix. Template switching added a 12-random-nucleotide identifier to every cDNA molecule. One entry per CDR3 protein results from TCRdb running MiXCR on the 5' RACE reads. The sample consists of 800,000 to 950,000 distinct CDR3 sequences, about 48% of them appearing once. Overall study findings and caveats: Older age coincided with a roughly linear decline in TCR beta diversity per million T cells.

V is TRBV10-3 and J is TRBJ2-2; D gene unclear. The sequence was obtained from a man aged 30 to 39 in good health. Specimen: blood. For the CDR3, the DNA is TGTGCCATCAGTGAGTCGGGGATGACGACCGGGGAGCTGTTTTTT. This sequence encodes CAISESGMTTGELFF.